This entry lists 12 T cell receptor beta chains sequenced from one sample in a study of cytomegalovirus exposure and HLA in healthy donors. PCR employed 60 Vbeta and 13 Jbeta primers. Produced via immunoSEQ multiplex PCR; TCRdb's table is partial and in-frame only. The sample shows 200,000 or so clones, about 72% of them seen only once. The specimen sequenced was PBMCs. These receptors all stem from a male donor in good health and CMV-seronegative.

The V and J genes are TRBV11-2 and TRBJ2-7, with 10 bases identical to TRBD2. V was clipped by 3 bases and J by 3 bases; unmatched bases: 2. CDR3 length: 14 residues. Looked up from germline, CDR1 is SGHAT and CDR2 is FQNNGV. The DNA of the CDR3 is TGTGCCAGCAGCTTCTCTAGCGGGGGCTACGAGCAGTACTTC. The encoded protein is CASSFSSGGYEQYF.

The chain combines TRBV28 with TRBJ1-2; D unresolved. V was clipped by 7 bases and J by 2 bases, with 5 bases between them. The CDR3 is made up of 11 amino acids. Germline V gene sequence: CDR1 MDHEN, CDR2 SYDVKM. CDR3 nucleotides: TGTGCCAGCAAAACAAACTATGGCTACACCTTC. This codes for CASKTNYGYTF.

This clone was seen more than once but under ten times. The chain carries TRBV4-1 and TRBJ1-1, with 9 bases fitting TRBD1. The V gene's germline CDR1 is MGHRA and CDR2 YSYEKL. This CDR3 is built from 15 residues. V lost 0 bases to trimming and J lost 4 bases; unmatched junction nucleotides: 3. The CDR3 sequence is CASSQDTGGFTEAFF. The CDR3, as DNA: TGCGCCAGCAGCCAAGACACAGGGGGCTTCACTGAAGCTTTCTTT.

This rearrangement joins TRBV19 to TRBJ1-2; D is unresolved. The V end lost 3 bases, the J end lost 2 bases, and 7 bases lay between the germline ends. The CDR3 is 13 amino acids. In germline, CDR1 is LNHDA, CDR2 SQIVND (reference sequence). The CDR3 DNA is TGTGCCAGTAGTATCGCCGGGAACTATGGCTACACCTTC. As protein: CASSIAGNYGYTF.

CDR3: CASSNGQVTCTGELFF. In DNA form, the CDR3 reads TGTGCCAGCAGCAACGGCCAGGTCACTTGCACCGGGGAGCTGTTTTTT. V usage is TRBV21-1 and J usage is TRBJ2-2; whether TRBD1, the table's D call, matches the DNA was not checked. TRBV21-1 has pseudogene status. CDR3 length: 16 amino acids.

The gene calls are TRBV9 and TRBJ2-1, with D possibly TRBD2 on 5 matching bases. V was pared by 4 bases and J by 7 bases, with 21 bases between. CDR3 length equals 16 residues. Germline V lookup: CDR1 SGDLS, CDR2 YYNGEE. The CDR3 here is CASSSQARAGINEQFF. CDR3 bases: TGTGCCAGCAGCTCACAAGCGAGGGCCGGCATTAATGAGCAGTTCTTC.

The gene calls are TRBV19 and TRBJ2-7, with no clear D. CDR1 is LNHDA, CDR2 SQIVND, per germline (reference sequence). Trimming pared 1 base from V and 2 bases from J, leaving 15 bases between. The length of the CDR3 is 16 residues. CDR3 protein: CASSIGSGRPTYEQYF. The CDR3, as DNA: TGTGCCAGTAGTATAGGATCGGGTCGACCAACCTACGAGCAGTACTTC. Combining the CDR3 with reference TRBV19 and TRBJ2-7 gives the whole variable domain DGGITQSPKYLFRKEGQNVTLSCEQNLNHDAMYWYRQDPGQGLRLIYYSQIVNDFQKGDIAEGYSVSREKKESFPLTVTSAQKNPTAFYLCASSIGSGRPTYEQYFGPGTRLTVT.

The CDR3 reads CASRGPGLAEPNEQFF. Here the CDR3 DNA reads TGCGCCAGCAGGGGTCCGGGACTAGCGGAACCCAATGAGCAGTTCTTC. The chain joins TRBV10-2 to TRBJ2-1; 11 positions match TRBD2. The CDR3 is 16 residues long. J lost 6 bases, V lost 6 bases, and 10 bases had no gene match. CDR1 WSHSY and CDR2 SAAADI come from the germline V gene.

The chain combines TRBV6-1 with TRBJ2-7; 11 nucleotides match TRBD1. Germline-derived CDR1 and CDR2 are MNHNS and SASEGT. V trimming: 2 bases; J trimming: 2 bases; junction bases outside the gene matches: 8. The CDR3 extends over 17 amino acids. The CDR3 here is CASSEMGPGQGAYEQYF. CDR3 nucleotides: TGTGCCAGCAGTGAAATGGGTCCGGGACAGGGGGCCTACGAGCAGTACTTC.

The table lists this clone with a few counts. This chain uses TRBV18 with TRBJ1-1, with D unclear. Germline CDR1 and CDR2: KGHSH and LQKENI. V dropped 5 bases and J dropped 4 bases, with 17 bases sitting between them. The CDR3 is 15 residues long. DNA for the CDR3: TGTGCCAGCTCATCGCGGGGAGGCTTGAGCACTGAAGCTTTCTTT. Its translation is CASSSRGGLSTEAFF.

CDR3 DNA: TGTGCCAGCAGCTTAGGGGAAGCGGGAGGGCCGGAGCAGTACTTC. Protein: CASSLGEAGGPEQYF. This chain joins TRBV7-6 and TRBJ2-7; the match to TRBD2 covers 10 bases. Germline CDR1 SGHVS, CDR2 FNYEAQ. The V and J ends lost 1 base and 7 bases, in that order; junction bases with no gene match: 7. CDR3 length: 15 residues.

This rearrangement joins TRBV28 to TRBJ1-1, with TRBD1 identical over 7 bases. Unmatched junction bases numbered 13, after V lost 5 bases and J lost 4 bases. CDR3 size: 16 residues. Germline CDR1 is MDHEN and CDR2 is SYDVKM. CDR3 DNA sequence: TGTGCCAGCAGTCAAATTTGGGACAGCCGATCCACTGAAGCTTTCTTT. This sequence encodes CASSQIWDSRSTEAFF.